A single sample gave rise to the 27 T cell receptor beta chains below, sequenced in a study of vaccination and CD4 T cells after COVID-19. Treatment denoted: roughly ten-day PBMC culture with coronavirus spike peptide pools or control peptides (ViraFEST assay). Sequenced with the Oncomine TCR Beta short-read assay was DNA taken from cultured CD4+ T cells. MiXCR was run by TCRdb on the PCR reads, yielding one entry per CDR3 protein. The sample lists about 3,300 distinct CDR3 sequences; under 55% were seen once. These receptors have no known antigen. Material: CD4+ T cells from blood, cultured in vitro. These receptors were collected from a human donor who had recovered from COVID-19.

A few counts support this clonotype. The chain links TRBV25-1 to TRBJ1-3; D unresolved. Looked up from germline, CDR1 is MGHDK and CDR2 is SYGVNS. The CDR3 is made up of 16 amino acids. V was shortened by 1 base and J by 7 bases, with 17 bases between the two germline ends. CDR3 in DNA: TGTGCCAGCAGTGAATCAACACCGGGCGAACGGAACACCATATATTTT. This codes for CASSESTPGERNTIYF.

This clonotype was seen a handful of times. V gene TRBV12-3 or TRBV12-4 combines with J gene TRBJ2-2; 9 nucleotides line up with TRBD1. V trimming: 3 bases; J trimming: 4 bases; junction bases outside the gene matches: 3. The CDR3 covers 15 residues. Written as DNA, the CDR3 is TGTGCCAGCAGTTTCGGACAGGGGAGCACCGGGGAGCTGTTTTTT. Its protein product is CASSFGQGSTGELFF.

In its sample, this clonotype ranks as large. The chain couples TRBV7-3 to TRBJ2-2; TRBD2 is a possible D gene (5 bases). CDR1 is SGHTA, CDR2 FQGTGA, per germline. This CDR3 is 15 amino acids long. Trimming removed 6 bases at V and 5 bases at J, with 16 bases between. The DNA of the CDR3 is TGTGCCAGCAGTCCCCGGGGTCTGGGAACCGGGGAGCTGTTTTTT. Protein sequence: CASSPRGLGTGELFF.

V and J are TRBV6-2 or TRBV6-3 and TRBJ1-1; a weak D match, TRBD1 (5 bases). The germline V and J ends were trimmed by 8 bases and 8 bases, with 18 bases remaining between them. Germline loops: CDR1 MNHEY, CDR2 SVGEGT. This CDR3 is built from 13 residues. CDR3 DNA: TGTGCCAGCGGTCGGGACCCGGCAAGGGAAGCTTTCTTT. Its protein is CASGRDPAREAFF.

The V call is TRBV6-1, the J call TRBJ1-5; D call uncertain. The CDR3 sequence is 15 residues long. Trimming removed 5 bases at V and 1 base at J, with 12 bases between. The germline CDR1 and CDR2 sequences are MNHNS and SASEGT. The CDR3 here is CASSLGRVSNQPQHF. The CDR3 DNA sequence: TGTGCCAGCAGTCTGGGTAGGGTGAGCAATCAGCCCCAGCATTTT.

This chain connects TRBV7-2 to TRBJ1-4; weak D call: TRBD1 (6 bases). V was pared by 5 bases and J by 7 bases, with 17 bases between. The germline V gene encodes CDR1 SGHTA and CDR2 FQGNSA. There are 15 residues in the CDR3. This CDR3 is CASSRTPGEREKLFF. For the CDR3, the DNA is TGTGCCAGCAGCCGGACCCCAGGGGAGCGTGAAAAACTGTTTTTT.

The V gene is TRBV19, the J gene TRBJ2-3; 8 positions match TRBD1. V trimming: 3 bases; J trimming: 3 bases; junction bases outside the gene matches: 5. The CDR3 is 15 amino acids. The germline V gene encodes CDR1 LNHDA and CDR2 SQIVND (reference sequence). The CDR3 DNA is TGTGCCAGTAGTATGTGGACAGGGCGTACAGATACGCAGTATTTT. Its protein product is CASSMWTGRTDTQYF.

The CDR3, as DNA: TGTGCCAGCAGTTCGAACTGGGACGACAGGGGGGTCACCGGGGAGCTGTTTTTT. Its translation: CASSSNWDDRGVTGELFF. The chain is built from TRBV6-2 or TRBV6-3 and TRBJ2-2; TRBD1 agrees at 9 bases. CDR3 size: 18 residues. Germline loops: CDR1 MNHEY, CDR2 SVGEGT. The ends lost 4 bases at V and 4 bases at J; junction bases unmatched: 13.

The CDR3 reads CASSYGTAGNQPQHF. Written as DNA, the CDR3 is TGTGCCAGCAGTTACGGGACGGCTGGCAATCAGCCCCAGCATTTT. The chain couples TRBV6-5 to TRBJ1-5; D is possibly TRBD1 (5 bases). The CDR3 runs to 15 residues. Germline assignment: CDR1 MNHEY and CDR2 SVGAGI. Between the trimmed V and J ends, which lost 2 bases and 2 bases, there was a span of 10 bases.

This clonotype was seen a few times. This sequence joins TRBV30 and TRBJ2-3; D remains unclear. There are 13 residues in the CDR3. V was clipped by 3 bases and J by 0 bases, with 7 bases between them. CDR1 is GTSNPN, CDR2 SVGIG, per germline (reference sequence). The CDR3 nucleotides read TGTGCCTGGAGCTGGCTCAGCACAGATACGCAGTATTTT. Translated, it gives CAWSWLSTDTQYF.

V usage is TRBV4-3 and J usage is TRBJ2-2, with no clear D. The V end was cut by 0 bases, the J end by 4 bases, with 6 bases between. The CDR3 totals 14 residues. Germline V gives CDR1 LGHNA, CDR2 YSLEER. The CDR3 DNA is TGCGCCAGCAGCCAAGATAAGGGCACCGGGGAGCTGTTTTTT. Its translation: CASSQDKGTGELFF.

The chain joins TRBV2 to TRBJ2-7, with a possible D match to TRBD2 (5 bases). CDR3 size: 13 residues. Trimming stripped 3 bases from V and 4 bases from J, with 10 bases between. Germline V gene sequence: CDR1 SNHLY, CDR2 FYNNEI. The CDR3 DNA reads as TGTGCCAGCAGTGAGGGAGCGCTTTACGAGCAGTACTTC. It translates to CASSEGALYEQYF.

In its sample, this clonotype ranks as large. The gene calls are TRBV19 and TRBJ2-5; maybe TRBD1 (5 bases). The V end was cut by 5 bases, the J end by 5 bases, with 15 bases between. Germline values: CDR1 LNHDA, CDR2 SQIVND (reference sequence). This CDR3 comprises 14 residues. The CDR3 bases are TGTGCCAGTAGTTTGACAGCGCTGGAGGAGACCCAGTACTTC. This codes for CASSLTALEETQYF.

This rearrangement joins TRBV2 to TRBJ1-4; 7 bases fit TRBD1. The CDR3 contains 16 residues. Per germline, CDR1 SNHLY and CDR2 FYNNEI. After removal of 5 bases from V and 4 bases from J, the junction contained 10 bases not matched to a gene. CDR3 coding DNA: TGTGCCAGCAGTCTGGGACAGCTGCGACTTAATGAAAAACTGTTTTTT. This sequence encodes CASSLGQLRLNEKLFF.

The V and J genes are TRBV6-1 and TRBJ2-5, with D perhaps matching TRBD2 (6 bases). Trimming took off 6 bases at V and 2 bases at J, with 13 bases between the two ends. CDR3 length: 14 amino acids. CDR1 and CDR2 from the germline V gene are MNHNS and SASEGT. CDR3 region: CASSHAGRQETQYF. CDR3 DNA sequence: TGTGCCAGCAGCCACGCGGGACGACAAGAGACCCAGTACTTC.

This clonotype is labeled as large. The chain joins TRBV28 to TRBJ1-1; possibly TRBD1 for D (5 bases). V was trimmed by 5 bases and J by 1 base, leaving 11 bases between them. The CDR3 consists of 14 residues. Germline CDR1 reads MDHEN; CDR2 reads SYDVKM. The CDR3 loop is CASSPPGANTEAFF. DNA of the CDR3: TGTGCCAGCAGTCCGCCTGGGGCGAACACTGAAGCTTTCTTT.

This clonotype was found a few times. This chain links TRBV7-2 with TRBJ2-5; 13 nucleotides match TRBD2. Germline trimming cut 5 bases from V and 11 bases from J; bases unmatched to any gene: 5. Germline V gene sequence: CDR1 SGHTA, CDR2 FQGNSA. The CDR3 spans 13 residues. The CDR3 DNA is TGTGCCAGCAGCGCCGGACTAGCGGGGGTACAGTACTTC. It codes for CASSAGLAGVQYF.

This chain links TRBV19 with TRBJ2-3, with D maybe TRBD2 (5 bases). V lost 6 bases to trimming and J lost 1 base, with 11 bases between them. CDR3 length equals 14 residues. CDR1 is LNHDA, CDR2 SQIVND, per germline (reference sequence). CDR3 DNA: TGTGCCAGTAGCCTACTAGGGCGCACAGATACGCAGTATTTT. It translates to CASSLLGRTDTQYF. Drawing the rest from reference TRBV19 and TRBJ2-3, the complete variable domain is DGGITQSPKYLFRKEGQNVTLSCEQNLNHDAMYWYRQDPGQGLRLIYYSQIVNDFQKGDIAEGYSVSREKKESFPLTVTSAQKNPTAFYLCASSLLGRTDTQYFGPGTRLTVL.

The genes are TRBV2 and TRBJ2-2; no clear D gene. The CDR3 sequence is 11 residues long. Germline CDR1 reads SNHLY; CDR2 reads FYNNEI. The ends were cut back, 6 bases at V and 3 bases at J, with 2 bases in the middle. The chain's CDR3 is CASRDTGELFF. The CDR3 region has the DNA TGTGCCAGCAGGGACACCGGGGAGCTGTTTTTT.

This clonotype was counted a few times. The CDR3: CSARVGASSTDTQYF. The CDR3 region has the DNA TGCAGTGCTAGAGTAGGAGCTAGTTCAACAGATACGCAGTATTTT. The chain is built from TRBV20-1 and TRBJ2-3, with unresolved D. The CDR3 covers 15 residues. Trimming cost V 1 base and J 3 bases, with 14 bases left between them. The germline V gene encodes CDR1 DFQATT and CDR2 SNEGSKA (reference sequence).

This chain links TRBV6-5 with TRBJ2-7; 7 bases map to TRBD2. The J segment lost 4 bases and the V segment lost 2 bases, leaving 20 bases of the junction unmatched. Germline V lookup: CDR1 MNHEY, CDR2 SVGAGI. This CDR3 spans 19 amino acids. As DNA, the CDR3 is TGTGCCAGCAGTTACGGGGTAGCGGGTCTAGGAGACCTTCCGTACGAGCAGTACTTC. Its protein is CASSYGVAGLGDLPYEQYF.

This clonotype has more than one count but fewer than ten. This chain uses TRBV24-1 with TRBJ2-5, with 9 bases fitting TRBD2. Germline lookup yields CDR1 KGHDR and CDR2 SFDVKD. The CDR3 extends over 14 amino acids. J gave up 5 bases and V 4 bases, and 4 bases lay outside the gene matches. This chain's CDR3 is CATSDGLAGETQYF. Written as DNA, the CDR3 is TGTGCCACCAGTGACGGGCTAGCGGGGGAGACCCAGTACTTC.

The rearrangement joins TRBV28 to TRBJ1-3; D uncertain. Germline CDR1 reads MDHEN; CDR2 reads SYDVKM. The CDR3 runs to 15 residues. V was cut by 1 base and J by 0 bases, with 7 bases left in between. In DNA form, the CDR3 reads TGTGCCAGCAGTTTATCCCCGAGCTCTGGAAACACCATATATTTT. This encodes CASSLSPSSGNTIYF.

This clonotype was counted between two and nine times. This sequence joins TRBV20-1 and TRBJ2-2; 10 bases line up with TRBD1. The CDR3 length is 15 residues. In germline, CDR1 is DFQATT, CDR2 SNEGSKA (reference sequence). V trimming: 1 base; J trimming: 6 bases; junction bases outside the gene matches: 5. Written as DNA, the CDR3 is TGCAGTGCTAGAGGCGACAGGGGGCCGGCCGGGGAGCTGTTTTTT. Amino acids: CSARGDRGPAGELFF.

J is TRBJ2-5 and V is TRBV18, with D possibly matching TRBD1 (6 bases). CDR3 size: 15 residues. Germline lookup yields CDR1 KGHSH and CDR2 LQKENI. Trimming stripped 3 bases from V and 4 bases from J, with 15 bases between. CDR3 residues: CASSPRQVSAETQYF. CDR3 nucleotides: TGTGCCAGCTCACCCCGACAGGTATCGGCAGAGACCCAGTACTTC.

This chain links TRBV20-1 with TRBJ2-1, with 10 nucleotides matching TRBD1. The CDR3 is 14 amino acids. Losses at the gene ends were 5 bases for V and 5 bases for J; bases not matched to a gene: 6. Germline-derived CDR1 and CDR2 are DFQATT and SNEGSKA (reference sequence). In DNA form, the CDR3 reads TGCAGTGCTCCGACAGGGGGCGGGCACAATGAGCAGTTCTTC. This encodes CSAPTGGGHNEQFF.

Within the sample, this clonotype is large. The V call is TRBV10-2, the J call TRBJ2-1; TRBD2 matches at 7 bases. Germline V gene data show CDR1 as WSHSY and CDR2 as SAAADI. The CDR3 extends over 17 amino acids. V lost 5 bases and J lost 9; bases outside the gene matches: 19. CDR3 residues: CASSIIASGGQEGEQFF. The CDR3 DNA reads TGCGCCAGCAGTATAATCGCTAGCGGTGGGCAGGAAGGTGAGCAGTTCTTC.